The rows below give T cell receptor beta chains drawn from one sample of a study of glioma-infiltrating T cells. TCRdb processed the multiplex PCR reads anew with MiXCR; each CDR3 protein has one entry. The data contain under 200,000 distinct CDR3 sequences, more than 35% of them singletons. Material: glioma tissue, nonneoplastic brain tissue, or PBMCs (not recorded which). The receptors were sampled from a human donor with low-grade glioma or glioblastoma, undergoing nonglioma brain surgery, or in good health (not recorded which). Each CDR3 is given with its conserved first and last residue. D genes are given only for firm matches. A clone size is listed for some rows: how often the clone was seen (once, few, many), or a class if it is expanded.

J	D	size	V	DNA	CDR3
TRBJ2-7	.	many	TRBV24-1	TGTGCCACCAGTGAACGTCAAGGGGCTTTCCCCTACGAGCAGTACTTC	CATSERQGAFPYEQYF
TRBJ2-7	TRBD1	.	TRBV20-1	TGCAGTGCTAGAGGGGTGGGCAGGGGGAGTAACGAGCAGTACTTC	CSARGVGRGSNEQYF
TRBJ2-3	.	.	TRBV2	TGTGCCAGCAGTGATACTAGCAAAGATACGCAGTATTTT	CASSDTSKDTQYF
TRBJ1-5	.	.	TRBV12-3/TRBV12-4	TGTGCCAGCAGTTTTAACAGCTATCAGCCCCAGCATTTT	CASSFNSYQPQHF
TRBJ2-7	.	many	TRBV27	TGTGCCAGCAGTACGCTAGCGAACGAGCAGTACTTC	CASSTLANEQYF
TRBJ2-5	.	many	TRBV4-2	TGTGCCAGCAGCCAAGTCCCTAAAGGGCTCCAAGAGACCCAGTACTTC	CASSQVPKGLQETQYF
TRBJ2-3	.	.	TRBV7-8	TGTGCCAGCAGCTGGAGAGGGACCCCAACCTCTAGCACAGATACGCAGTATTTT	CASSWRGTPTSSTDTQYF
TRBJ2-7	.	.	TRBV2	TGTGCCAGCAGTGAAGGACGGAAGAATACCTACGAGCAGTACTTC	CASSEGRKNTYEQYF
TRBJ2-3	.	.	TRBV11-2	TGTGCCAGCAGCTCTAGCAGTACGCAGTATTTT	CASSSSSTQYF
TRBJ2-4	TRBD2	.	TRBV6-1	TGTGCCACCCCCAGGACTAGCGGGAGGGCCAGAAACCAGGATCTAGCCAAAAACATTCAGTACTTC	CATPRTSGRARNQDLAKNIQYF
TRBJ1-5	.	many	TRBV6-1	TGTGCCAGCGGTATCGACCAAAAGCCCCAGCATTTT	CASGIDQKPQHF
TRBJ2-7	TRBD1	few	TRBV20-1	TGCAGTGCTCAGGGTGGACAGGTTAGGGAGCAGTACTTC	CSAQGGQVREQYF
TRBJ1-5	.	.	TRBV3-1	TGTGCCAGCAGCCAAGATTATAAGGGGGTGAGGCCCCAGCATTTT	CASSQDYKGVRPQHF
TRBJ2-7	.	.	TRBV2	TGTGCCTCTGAGGGGACTGGACGAACTAACGAGCAGTACTTC	CASEGTGRTNEQYF
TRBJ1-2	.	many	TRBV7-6	TGTGCCAGCAGCTTATACGACAACTATGGCTACACCTTC	CASSLYDNYGYTF
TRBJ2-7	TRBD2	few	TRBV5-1	TGCGCCAGCAGCTTGGCTAGCGGGAGGATCGACGAGCAGTACTTC	CASSLASGRIDEQYF
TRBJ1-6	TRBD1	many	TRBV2	TGTGCCAGCAGGAAGACAGGGGATAATTCACCCCTCCACTTT	CASRKTGDNSPLHF
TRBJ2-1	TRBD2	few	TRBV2	TGTGCCAGCAGGGGAGGGACTAGCGGGGTGAGCTCCTACAATGAGCAGTTCTTC	CASRGGTSGVSSYNEQFF
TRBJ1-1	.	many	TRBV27	TGTGCCAGCAGTTTAGAGGGACCTTACACTGAAGCTTTCTTT	CASSLEGPYTEAFF
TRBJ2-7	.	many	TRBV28	TGTGCCAGCAGTTTTGCCAGGGGGGAGTACGAGCAGTACTTC	CASSFARGEYEQYF
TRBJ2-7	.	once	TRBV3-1	TGTGCCAGCAGCCATGACTGGGCGCGCGAGCAGTACTTC	CASSHDWAREQYF
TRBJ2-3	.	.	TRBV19	TGTGCCCGTAGTATAGGTTCGGCAGGCAGAGATACGCAGTATTTT	CARSIGSAGRDTQYF
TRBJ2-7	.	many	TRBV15	TGTGCCACCAGCAGAGATCAGGGGGGCTACGAGCAGTACTTC	CATSRDQGGYEQYF
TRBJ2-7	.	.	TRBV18	TGTGCCAGCTCACCAGGGATCGAGCAGTACTTC	CASSPGIEQYF
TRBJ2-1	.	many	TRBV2	TGTGCCAGCAGTGTGTCTCGGCTGGGTGAGCAGTTCTTC	CASSVSRLGEQFF
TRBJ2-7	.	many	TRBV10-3	TGTGCCATCAGTGTTTCCTCCCAGCAGTACTTC	CAISVSSQQYF
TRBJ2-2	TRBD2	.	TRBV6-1	TGTGCCAGCAGGGATCTAGCGGGTCGACGCACCTGGGAGCTGTTTTTT	CASRDLAGRRTWELFF
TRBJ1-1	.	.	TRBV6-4	TGTGCCAGCAGTGCCCTGGGAGCGGGCACTGAAGCTTTCTTT	CASSALGAGTEAFF
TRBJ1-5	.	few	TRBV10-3	TGTGCCATCAGTTGGGACACGCTAATGCGCAATCAGCCCCAGCATTTT	CAISWDTLMRNQPQHF
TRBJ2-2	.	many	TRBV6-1	TGTGCCAGCAGAATGGAGAGAACAACGAACACCGGGGAGCTGTTTTTT	CASRMERTTNTGELFF
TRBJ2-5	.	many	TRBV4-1	TGCGCCAGCAGCCAAGGGGCGCGGACTGGAGAGACCCAGTACTTC	CASSQGARTGETQYF
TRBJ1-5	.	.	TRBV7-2	TGTGCCAGCATCTTAGTTGTAAAAAATCAGCCCCAGCATTTT	CASILVVKNQPQHF
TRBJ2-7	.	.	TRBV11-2	TGTGCCAGCAGCTTAGAGTTTTCCCTATACGAGCAGTACTTC	CASSLEFSLYEQYF
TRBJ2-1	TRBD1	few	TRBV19	TGTGCCAGTAGTATTCTAGGACAGGGGTCGGATGAGCAGTTCTTC	CASSILGQGSDEQFF
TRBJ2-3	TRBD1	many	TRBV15	TGTGCCACCAGCAGGCTCGCAACAGGGGGCGAGGATCTGTATTTT	CATSRLATGGEDLYF
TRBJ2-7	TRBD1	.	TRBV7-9	TGCGCCAGCAGCTTGGCCGGGGACAGGGTGGACGAGCAGTACTTC	CASSLAGDRVDEQYF
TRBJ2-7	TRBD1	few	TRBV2	TGTGCCAGCAGTGATTGGACAGGGCTCTACGAGCAGTACTTC	CASSDWTGLYEQYF
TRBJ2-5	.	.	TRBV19	TGTGCCAGTAGTGTTCGGGGCGAGACCCAGTACTTC	CASSVRGETQYF
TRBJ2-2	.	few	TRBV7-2	TGTGCCAGCAGCTTAGAGGGTCGGCGAGGGCCCGGGGAGCTGTTTTTT	CASSLEGRRGPGELFF
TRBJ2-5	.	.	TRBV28	TGTGCCAGCAGTTCCCTCCGGTACAGAGAAAAAGAGACCCAGTACTTC	CASSSLRYREKETQYF
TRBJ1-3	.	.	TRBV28	TGTGCCAGCAGTTCCATACAAGGGGAGATGCACACCATATATTTT	CASSSIQGEMHTIYF
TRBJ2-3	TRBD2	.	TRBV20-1	TGCAGTGCTAGTTCACTAGCGGCCTTGAGCTACGAGCAGTATTTT	CSASSLAALSYEQYF
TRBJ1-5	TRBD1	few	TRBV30	TGTGCCTGGAGCATCGGGACAGGGGATGATCAGCCCCAGCATTTT	CAWSIGTGDDQPQHF
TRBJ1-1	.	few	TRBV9	TGTGCCAGCAGCGCGGACTTCGGGAACACTGAAGCTTTCTTT	CASSADFGNTEAFF
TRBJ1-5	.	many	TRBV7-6	TGTGCCAGCAGCCGGGACTGGGACCAGCCCCAGCATTTT	CASSRDWDQPQHF
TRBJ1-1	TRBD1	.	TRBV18	TGTGCCAGCTCACCGCTACAGGGGGTATCTTCTGAAGCTTTCTTT	CASSPLQGVSSEAFF
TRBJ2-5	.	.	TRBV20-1	TGCAGTGCTAGAGATGGGGGTGACACCTGGGAGACCCATTACTTC	CSARDGGDTWETHYF
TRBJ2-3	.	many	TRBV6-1	TGTGCCAGCAGTTCTCGACGTGATACAGATACGCAGTATTTT	CASSSRRDTDTQYF
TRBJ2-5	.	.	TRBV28	TGTGCCAGCAGTTTGGGACCAGCTGGAGGGCCTTTGGAGACCCAGTACTTC	CASSLGPAGGPLETQYF
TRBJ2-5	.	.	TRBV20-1	TGCAGTGCACTACAGGAGGGGCAAGAGACCCAGTACTTC	CSALQEGQETQYF
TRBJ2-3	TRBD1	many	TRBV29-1	TGCAGCGTCGCCGGGACAGGGGGTCTCAAGACAGATACGCAGTATTTT	CSVAGTGGLKTDTQYF
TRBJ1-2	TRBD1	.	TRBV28	TGTGACAGCAGCAGACGGGACAGCTCGGGCTACACCTTC	CDSSRRDSSGYTF
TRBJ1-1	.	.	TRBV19	TGTGCCAGTAGCCCTTACAGAGGCTCGAACACTGAAGCTTTCTTT	CASSPYRGSNTEAFF
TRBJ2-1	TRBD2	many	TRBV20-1	TGCAGTGCTAGACAACTAGCGGGACTCTACAATGAGCAGTTCTTC	CSARQLAGLYNEQFF
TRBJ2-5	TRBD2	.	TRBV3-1	TGTGCCAGAAGCCAAGTAGCGGGAGAAGGAGAGACCCAGTACTTC	CARSQVAGEGETQYF
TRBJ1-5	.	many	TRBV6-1	TGTGCCAGCAGTCGCCGACAAAGCAATCAGCCCCAGCATTTT	CASSRRQSNQPQHF
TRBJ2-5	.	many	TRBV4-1	TGCGCCAGCAGCCAAGGAGTCGAGACCCAGTACTTC	CASSQGVETQYF